Reported below is one TCR beta chain. These data belong to a study of blood T cell repertoires in COVID-19. Overall study context: Donors in the United States, Italy and Spain gave samples during acute or convalescent COVID-19.

During active infection, Seattle patients enrolled and were then monitored through disease. Original methodology: Nucleated cell counts were estimated from reference gene primer amplification. The assay was immunoSEQ multiplex PCR, and TCRdb's table has in-frame clones only and misses some. V and J calls and clone size are those listed in that table; D and trimming were worked out from the DNA. The sample holds almost 95,000 clones; approximately 88% are singletons and the top ten take about a sixth. This clonotype was obtained from a woman aged 55-70 years with COVID-19, enrolled during active disease. The sample was peripheral blood.

The CDR3 nucleotides read TGTGCCAGCAGTTACCGACGCGCGGCCCAAAATCAGCCCCAGCATTTT. Its protein is CASSYRRAAQNQPQHF. The chain couples TRBV6-6 to TRBJ1-5; D call uncertain. Germline CDR1 is MNHNY and CDR2 is SVGAGI (reference sequence). This CDR3 has 16 residues. V was pared by 2 bases and J by 4 bases, with 15 bases between.